This T cell receptor (beta chain) was obtained from a study of blood T cells in healthy people across ages. This clonotype was picked up one time. It was with a sample-barcoded 5' primer and a J-beta primer mix that a second PCR of about 6 to 11 cycles was run. TCRdb called the 5' RACE reads again in MiXCR, with one record for every CDR3 protein. The sample carries roughly 1.4 million distinct CDR3 sequences, 59% recorded once. The length of the CDR3 is 16 residues. Germline CDR1 and CDR2: ENHRY and SYGVKD. V gene TRBV10-3 combines with J gene TRBJ2-5; 9 bases match TRBD1. The J call could be wrong; TRBJ2-7 is a better fit for the DNA end. Sequencing was carried out using blood. This TCR was recovered from a man younger than 30 in good health. The CDR3 DNA reads TGTGCCATCAGTGCCTACTCCGGGACAGGGAGCCACGAGCAGTACTTC. This encodes CAISAYSGTGSHEQYF.